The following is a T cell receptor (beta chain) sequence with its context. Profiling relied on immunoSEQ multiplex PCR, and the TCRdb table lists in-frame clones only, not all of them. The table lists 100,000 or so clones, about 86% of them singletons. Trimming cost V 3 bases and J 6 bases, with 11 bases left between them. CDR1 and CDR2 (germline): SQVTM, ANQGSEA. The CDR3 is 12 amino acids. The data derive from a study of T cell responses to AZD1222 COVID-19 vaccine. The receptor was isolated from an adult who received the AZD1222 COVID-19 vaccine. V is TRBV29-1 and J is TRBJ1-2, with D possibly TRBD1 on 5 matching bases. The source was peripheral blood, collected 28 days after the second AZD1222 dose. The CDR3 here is CSVDGGVHGYTF. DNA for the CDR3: TGCAGCGTTGATGGAGGGGTTCATGGCTACACCTTC.